A single sample is the source of the 25 T cell receptor beta chains below, sequenced in a study of T cell responses to AZD1222 COVID-19 vaccine. Only in-frame clones appear in the TCRdb table, and some are missing; sequencing was by immunoSEQ multiplex PCR. There are 200,000 to 300,000 clones in the sample; over 90% occur only once, and 0.55% lies in the top ten. Sample: peripheral blood, taken on day 0 of AZD1222 vaccination. These receptors all stem from an adult in good health.

V and J are TRBV6-5 and TRBJ1-4; 10 positions match TRBD1. The germline CDR1 and CDR2 sequences are MNHEY and SVGAGI. With 6 bases clipped from V and 12 bases from J, the junction kept 7 bases outside the gene matches. The CDR3 has 13 amino acids. The CDR3 loop is CASRRQGARELFF. The CDR3 DNA reads as TGTGCCAGCAGGAGACAGGGGGCGAGGGAACTGTTTTTT.

This chain connects TRBV6-2 or TRBV6-3 to TRBJ2-7; 8 bases agree with TRBD1. The germline CDR1 and CDR2 sequences are MNHEY and SVGEGT. This CDR3 is 14 amino acids long. The trim removed 5 bases at V and 5 bases at J, leaving 8 bases unmatched. The CDR3 spells CASSQRTGYHEQYF. For the CDR3, the DNA is TGTGCCAGCAGTCAAAGGACAGGGTACCACGAGCAGTACTTC.

Written as DNA, the CDR3 is TGTGCCAGCAGTTGGGCCCAGAACACTGAAGCTTTCTTT. Residues: CASSWAQNTEAFF. This chain links TRBV6-2 or TRBV6-3 with TRBJ1-1; no clear D. The V gene lost 4 bases and the J gene lost 1 base, with 7 bases spanning the gap. The CDR3 covers 13 residues. CDR1 MNHEY and CDR2 SVGEGT come from the germline V gene.

V is TRBV10-3 and J is TRBJ2-3, with TRBD1 matching 9 bases. The CDR3 is made up of 16 amino acids. Germline CDR1 is ENHRY and CDR2 is SYGVKD. The J segment lost 1 base and the V segment lost 10 bases, leaving 12 bases of the junction unmatched. CDR3 sequence: CATSPGQGRGTDTQYF. The CDR3 DNA sequence: TGTGCCACCTCGCCGGGACAGGGTCGGGGCACAGATACGCAGTATTTT.

The chain is built from TRBV7-9 and TRBJ1-2; 7 bases are a match to TRBD1. The germline gives CDR1 SEHNR, CDR2 FQNEAQ (reference sequence). The length of the CDR3 is 13 residues. V lost 3 bases to trimming and J lost 8 bases; unmatched junction nucleotides: 6. The CDR3 here is CASSFNRGGGYTF. The DNA of the CDR3 is TGTGCCAGCAGCTTCAACAGGGGTGGAGGCTACACCTTC.

The V gene is TRBV6-1, the J gene TRBJ1-4; D remains ambiguous. Deletions cut 4 bases from V and 0 bases from J, with 12 bases between. The germline V gene has CDR1 MNHNS and CDR2 SASEGT. The CDR3 sequence is 16 residues long. Written as DNA, the CDR3 is TGTGCCAGCAGTGGAACTTATTGGTCAACTAATGAAAAACTGTTTTTT. The encoded protein is CASSGTYWSTNEKLFF.

The CDR3 DNA reads TGTGCCAGCAGCGGGACCACAGGCAACACTGAAGCTTTCTTT. It encodes CASSGTTGNTEAFF. The chain uses TRBV9 and TRBJ1-1, with TRBD1 as a possible D gene (5 bases). This CDR3 is built from 14 residues. CDR1 and CDR2 (germline): SGDLS, YYNGEE. V lost 3 bases to trimming and J lost 2 bases, with 11 bases between them.

V gene TRBV4-2 combines with J gene TRBJ2-3; 13 positions match TRBD2. J gave up 2 bases and V 4 bases, and 6 bases lay outside the gene matches. The CDR3 is 17 amino acids. CDR1 is LGHNA, CDR2 YNFKEQ, per germline. Here the CDR3 reads CASSLQGLAGPTDTQYF. CDR3 in DNA: TGTGCCAGCAGCCTCCAGGGACTAGCGGGGCCCACAGATACGCAGTATTTT.

This chain uses TRBV5-4 with TRBJ2-1, with a tentative D call TRBD2 (6 bases). V was clipped by 3 bases and J by 6 bases, with 16 bases between them. CDR1 SGHNT and CDR2 YYREEE come from the germline V gene (reference sequence). The length of the CDR3 is 15 residues. This CDR3 reads CASSYGASVLNEQFF. In DNA, the CDR3 is TGTGCCAGCAGCTACGGGGCTAGCGTCCTCAATGAGCAGTTCTTC.

CDR3 sequence: CASSFLRSGANVLTF. DNA of the CDR3: TGTGCCAGCAGCTTCTTAAGGTCTGGGGCCAACGTCCTGACTTTC. The chain recombines TRBV6-5 with TRBJ2-6; the D is unclear. Germline V gene lookup returns CDR1 MNHEY and CDR2 SVGAGI. The CDR3 sequence is 15 residues long. Trimming took 6 bases from V and 1 from J, leaving 10 bases between them.

The count of this clone is one. This chain links TRBV3-1 (or the pseudogene TRBV3-2) with TRBJ2-5; D gene ambiguous. The CDR3 runs to 13 residues. The V and J ends lost 5 bases and 0 bases respectively, with 7 bases between them. In germline, CDR1 is LGHDT, CDR2 YNNKEL (reference sequence). In DNA form, the CDR3 reads TGTGCCAGCAGCTCCGAGTACCAAGAGACCCAGTACTTC. The encoded protein is CASSSEYQETQYF.

This chain connects TRBV11-3 to TRBJ2-1; D possibly corresponds to TRBD2 (5 bases). CDR3 length: 14 residues. V lost 1 base to trimming and J lost 9 bases, with 13 bases between them. Germline-derived CDR1 and CDR2 are SGHNT and YENEEA. The CDR3 DNA is TGTGCCAGCAGCTTAGGGACGAATGCGGGTGAGCAGTTCTTC. As protein: CASSLGTNAGEQFF.

This clone came up once. The chain employs TRBV28 and TRBJ1-4, with a possible D match to TRBD1 (5 bases). Between the trimmed V and J ends, which lost 8 bases and 5 bases, there was a span of 18 bases. The germline CDR1 and CDR2 sequences are MDHEN and SYDVKM. This CDR3 is built from 15 residues. The DNA of the CDR3 is TGTGCCAGCGGGGTAGGAGGGGTATCAAATGAAAAACTGTTTTTT. It yields the protein CASGVGGVSNEKLFF.

This clone was seen just once. V usage is TRBV6-5 and J usage is TRBJ1-1; TRBD1 might be the D (5 bases). Germline V gives CDR1 MNHEY, CDR2 SVGAGI. V was clipped by 6 bases and J by 1 base, with 15 bases between them. This CDR3 region has 15 residues. The CDR3 nucleotides read TGTGCCAGCAGGGTCATTGGGACGGCGAACACTGAAGCTTTCTTT. Its protein is CASRVIGTANTEAFF.

This clone was counted a single time. This chain joins TRBV6-5 and TRBJ1-1, with D hard to call. The CDR3 runs to 14 residues. The V end lost 6 bases, the J end lost 0 bases, and 11 bases lay between the germline ends. Per germline, CDR1 MNHEY and CDR2 SVGAGI. CDR3: CASRGLRMNTEAFF. DNA for the CDR3: TGTGCCAGCAGAGGACTCCGGATGAACACTGAAGCTTTCTTT.

The V and J genes are TRBV6-1 and TRBJ1-1; D uncertain. V gave up 3 bases and J gave up 2 bases, with 10 bases separating them. This CDR3 spans 14 amino acids. Germline V gene sequence: CDR1 MNHNS, CDR2 SASEGT. As DNA, the CDR3 is TGTGCCAGCAGTGAGGACGGAAGAAACACTGAAGCTTTCTTT. It translates to CASSEDGRNTEAFF.

This clone has a single count. The V gene is TRBV7-2, the J gene TRBJ2-7, with 10 positions matching TRBD2. Germline trimming cut 5 bases from V and 6 bases from J; bases unmatched to any gene: 10. CDR3 size: 15 residues. Germline V gene lookup returns CDR1 SGHTA and CDR2 FQGNSA. This chain's CDR3 is CASSASSGRPLEQYF. The DNA of the CDR3 is TGTGCCAGCAGCGCCTCTAGCGGGAGACCCCTCGAGCAGTACTTC.

The gene calls are TRBV4-1 and TRBJ2-2, with 16 positions matching TRBD2. The germline V gene has CDR1 MGHRA and CDR2 YSYEKL. CDR3 size: 20 residues. Trimming took 0 bases from V and 4 from J; bases not matched to a gene: 8. CDR3 nucleotides: TGCGCCAGCAGCCAAGACCCGGGACTAGCGGGGGGGCGAATCACCGGGGAGCTGTTTTTT. It encodes CASSQDPGLAGGRITGELFF.

This chain joins TRBV5-1 and TRBJ1-5; possible D gene TRBD1, 6 bases. In germline, CDR1 is SGHRS, CDR2 YFSETQ. V was clipped by 0 bases and J by 6 bases, with 10 bases between them. CDR3 length: 14 residues. The CDR3 loop reads CASSLVAGVQPQHF. CDR3 DNA sequence: TGCGCCAGCAGCTTGGTGGCAGGGGTTCAGCCCCAGCATTTT.

As to this clone: Other DNA sequences in the same sample also yield this CDR3. The chain is built from TRBV5-1 and TRBJ2-3, with D unresolved. The CDR3 is made up of 13 amino acids. V lost 0 bases and J 2 bases, leaving 4 bases between the germline ends. Looked up from germline, CDR1 is SGHRS and CDR2 is YFSETQ. CDR3 sequence: CASSLDLTDTQYF. CDR3 bases: TGCGCCAGCAGCTTGGATCTCACAGATACGCAGTATTTT.

This clone is a singleton in its sample. The chain recombines TRBV10-3 with TRBJ2-7, with 7 bases matching TRBD1. J gave up 2 bases and V 0 bases, and 10 bases lay outside the gene matches. CDR1 and CDR2 from the germline V gene are ENHRY and SYGVKD. This CDR3 comprises 17 residues. CDR3 in DNA: TGTGCCATCAGTGAGTCGACAGGGAGTAATGTTGCCTACGAGCAGTACTTC. Translated, it gives CAISESTGSNVAYEQYF.

Here the CDR3 reads CASSESPGGHHEQYF. DNA for the CDR3: TGTGCCAGCAGTGAATCTCCGGGGGGGCACCACGAGCAGTACTTC. The chain uses TRBV2 and TRBJ2-7; TRBD2 agrees at 8 bases. Germline trimming cut 2 bases from V and 5 bases from J; bases unmatched to any gene: 8. The CDR3 is 15 residues long. CDR1 and CDR2 (germline): SNHLY, FYNNEI. Based on the CDR3 plus reference TRBV2 and TRBJ2-7, the full variable domain is EPEVTQTPSHQVTQMGQEVILRCVPISNHLYFYWYRQILGQKVEFLVSFYNNEISEKSEIFDDQFSVERPDGSNFTLKIRSTKLEDSAMYFCASSESPGGHHEQYFGPGTRLTVT.

V gene TRBV7-2 combines with J gene TRBJ2-7; 7 bases line up with TRBD1. V trimming: 0 bases; J trimming: 2 bases; junction bases outside the gene matches: 1. CDR1 is SGHTA, CDR2 FQGNSA, per germline. This CDR3 has 14 amino acids. The CDR3 bases are TGTGCCAGCAGCTTAGCGACAGGGACCTACGAGCAGTACTTC. This codes for CASSLATGTYEQYF.

The V and J genes are TRBV27 and TRBJ1-5; the match to TRBD1 covers 12 bases. Germline V gene lookup returns CDR1 MNHEY and CDR2 SMNVEV (reference sequence). This CDR3 is 16 amino acids long. J lost 0 bases, V lost 4 bases, and 1 base had no gene match. The CDR3 sequence is CASSSGQGASNQPQHF. For the CDR3, the DNA is TGTGCCAGCAGTTCGGGACAGGGGGCTAGCAATCAGCCCCAGCATTTT.

This clone occurred once. The V and J genes are TRBV15 and TRBJ1-5, with a tentative D call TRBD1 (5 bases). Looked up from germline, CDR1 is LNHNV and CDR2 is YYDKDF (reference sequence). The CDR3 loop spans 14 amino acids. The V gene lost 1 base and the J gene lost 7 bases, with 11 bases spanning the gap. Here the CDR3 reads CATSRGGGEQPQHF. The CDR3 nucleotides are TGTGCCACCAGCAGAGGGGGCGGGGAGCAGCCCCAGCATTTT.